Presented here are 5 T cell receptor beta chains from one specimen sequenced in a study of shared T cell receptors in the human thymus. Method: immunoSEQ multiplex PCR; TCRdb's copy keeps in-frame clones and lacks some. The profile shows about 500,000 clones, around three quarters of them singletons. These sequences were also reported in another study, on human thymus T cells.

The sequencing input was thymocytes. The receptor set was obtained from a boy less than two years old with a congenital heart defect.

V is TRBV10-2 and J is TRBJ2-7, with 9 bases aligning to TRBD1. CDR3 size: 13 residues. V trimming: 7 bases; J trimming: 4 bases; junction bases outside the gene matches: 5. CDR1 and CDR2 from the germline V gene are WSHSY and SAAADI. The CDR3 spells CASNPGQGYEQYF. The CDR3 DNA reads TGCGCCAGCAACCCGGGACAGGGTTACGAGCAGTACTTC.

The chain carries TRBV30 and TRBJ1-1; TRBD1 matches at 11 bases. The germline V gene encodes CDR1 GTSNPN and CDR2 SVGIG (reference sequence). V lost 0 bases to trimming and J lost 4 bases; unmatched junction nucleotides: 16. CDR3 length equals 19 residues. CDR3 protein: CAWSVSGQGARRGCTEAFF. Written as DNA, the CDR3 is TGTGCCTGGAGTGTATCCGGACAGGGGGCTAGGCGGGGTTGCACTGAAGCTTTCTTT.

The chain carries TRBV25-1 and TRBJ2-3, with TRBD2 matching over 13 bases. CDR1 and CDR2 (germline): MGHDK, SYGVNS. V lost 5 bases, J lost 4 bases, and 9 bases stayed unmatched. The CDR3 extends over 17 amino acids. The CDR3 DNA follows: TGTGCCAGCAGTCCCCCCCGGACTAGCGGGAGCGCAGATACGCAGTATTTT. The encoded protein is CASSPPRTSGSADTQYF.

The chain combines TRBV6-1 with TRBJ1-6, with 7 nucleotides matching TRBD1. Germline CDR1 MNHNS, CDR2 SASEGT. J gave up 10 bases and V 4 bases, and 4 bases lay outside the gene matches. This CDR3 spans 13 amino acids. The CDR3 reads CASSGQGWSPLHF. In DNA, the CDR3 is TGTGCCAGCAGTGGACAGGGATGGTCACCCCTCCACTTT.

The V gene is TRBV11-1, the J gene TRBJ2-7, with D maybe TRBD2 (6 bases). The CDR3 is 15 amino acids. Looked up from germline, CDR1 is SGHAT and CDR2 is FQDESV (reference sequence). Trimming removed 0 bases at V and 0 bases at J, with 9 bases between. CDR3 nucleotides: TGTGCCAGCAGCTTAGCGCTCGGGAGCTCCTACGAGCAGTACTTC. Translating it yields CASSLALGSSYEQYF.